This T cell receptor (beta chain) was captured by sequencing in a study of OX40 agonist ivuxolimab in advanced cancers. Across the whole study: Prior checkpoint blockade (anti-PD-1, anti-PD-L1 or anti-CTLA-4) was permitted; 35% to 50% had it. The study reported partial responses in three patients: one hepatocellular carcinoma, two cutaneous melanoma.

General study findings and limits: Relative to CD4+ cells, CD8+ T cells on average had more expanded clones.

Only in-frame clones appear in the TCRdb table, and some are missing; sequencing was by immunoSEQ multiplex PCR. The table has 76,000 or so clones, roughly 85% seen once. Concerning this clone: Its antigen is undetermined.

Germline V gene lookup returns CDR1 GTSNPN and CDR2 SVGIG (reference sequence). CDR3 length: 13 residues. V shed 2 bases and J 8 bases; nucleotides not matched to a gene: 7. The V gene is TRBV30, the J gene TRBJ1-1, with 8 positions matching TRBD1. The sequencing here drew on CD4+ or CD8+ T cells sorted from blood, taken in a trial of the OX40 agonist ivuxolimab. This TCR was recovered from an adult with an advanced solid tumor such as melanoma, head and neck, liver or kidney cancer. The CDR3 region is CAWSTRQGTEAFF. The CDR3 coding sequence is TGTGCCTGGAGTACCCGACAGGGGACGGAAGCTTTCTTT. Complete variable domain (other parts from reference TRBV30 and TRBJ1-1): SQTIHQWPATLVQPVGSPLSLECTVEGTSNPNLYWYRQAAGRGLQLLFYSVGIGQISSEVPQNLSASRPQDRQFILSSKKLLLSDSGFYLCAWSTRQGTEAFFGQGTRLTVV.